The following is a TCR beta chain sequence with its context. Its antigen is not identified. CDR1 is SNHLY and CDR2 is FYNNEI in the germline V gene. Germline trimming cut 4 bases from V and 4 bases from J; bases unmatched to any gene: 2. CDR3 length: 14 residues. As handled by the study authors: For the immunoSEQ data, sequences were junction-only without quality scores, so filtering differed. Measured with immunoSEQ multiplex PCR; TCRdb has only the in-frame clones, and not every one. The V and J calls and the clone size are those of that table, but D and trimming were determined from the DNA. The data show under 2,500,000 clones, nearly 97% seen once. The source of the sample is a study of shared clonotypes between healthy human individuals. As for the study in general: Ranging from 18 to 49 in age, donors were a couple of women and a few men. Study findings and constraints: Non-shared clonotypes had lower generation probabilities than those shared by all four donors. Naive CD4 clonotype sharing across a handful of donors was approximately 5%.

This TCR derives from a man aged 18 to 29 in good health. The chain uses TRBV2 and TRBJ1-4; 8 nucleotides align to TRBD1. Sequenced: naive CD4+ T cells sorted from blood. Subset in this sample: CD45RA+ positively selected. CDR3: CASSVTGDNEKLFF. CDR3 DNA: TGTGCCAGCAGTGTGACAGGGGATAATGAAAAACTGTTTTTT. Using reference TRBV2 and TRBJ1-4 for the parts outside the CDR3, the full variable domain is EPEVTQTPSHQVTQMGQEVILRCVPISNHLYFYWYRQILGQKVEFLVSFYNNEISEKSEIFDDQFSVERPDGSNFTLKIRSTKLEDSAMYFCASSVTGDNEKLFFGSGTQLSVL.